This TCR beta chain was captured in a study of blood T cell repertoires in COVID-19 (dated by TCRdb to between 2020 and 2021). For context, the study as a whole: The collaborator samples originated in the United States, Italy and Spain and spanned the acute and convalescent phases of COVID-19. The material from the prospective study consisted of cDNA or gDNA derived from T cells, B-cell-depleted T cells, or PBMCs. The dataset comprised deeply sampled blood TCRbeta repertoires from subjects exposed to, actively infected with, or recovered from COVID-19. A freely available public database, intended as a resource for researchers studying the immune response to SARS-CoV-2, is where the repertoires were released. Samples came from the ongoing ImmuneRACE study (first 160 participants) plus 1,254 subjects from 6 global collaborators. Sample metadata almost always included a de-identified subject ID, COVID-19 status, age in years and sex. HLA class I and class II types, where available, came from metadata supplied by the sample provider rather than from assay-based typing.

One collaborating source in Seattle enrolled patients while the patients were actively infected and followed the patients over time throughout the course of disease. Collaborating institutions collected whole blood in K2EDTA tubes following their own protocols. For TCRbeta analysis, collaborators shipped samples in one of three forms: frozen whole blood, isolated PBMCs, or DNA extracted from either of those sample types. The table lists this clone with a few counts. Its antigen remains unidentified. No qualities accompany the bases; no much larger clone lies one base away. TCRbeta CDR3 regions were amplified from genomic DNA using the immunoSEQ Assay, a bias-controlled multiplex PCR. From the authors' description of their analysis: Within the assay, amplification of reference gene primers was used to estimate how many nucleated cells each sample contained. Sequence reads were collapsed and filtered to measure the absolute abundance of every unique TCRbeta CDR3 rearrangement. For each sample, productive Simpson clonality was calculated as the square root of Simpson's diversity index across productive rearrangements. As stored in TCRdb, this immuneACCESS dataset retains in-frame rearrangements with V and J assigned. A fraction of the clones does not appear; measured against another copy, unresolved V genes explain less than half of the discrepancy, and the remainder lacks a known reason. V, J and clone size reflect that table, while D and trimming were determined from the DNA. This sample is represented by about 230,000 clones; about nine tenths of them were singletons. The ten largest clones add up to 11% of the sample.

Overall results and qualifications from the work: Clinical and demographic metadata were provided uncurated, with the amount varying by source and participant.

Measured from the cysteine to the phenylalanine, the CDR3 is 15 residues long. Just the 45-base CDR3 DNA is kept, in frame starting at base 1. The germline V gene (reference sequence) yields LGHDT for CDR1 and YNNKEL for CDR2. The trim is 4 bases for V and 3 bases for J, with a gap of 14 bases between the germline ends. Source material: peripheral blood. The TCR sequence derives from a man aged 45-65 years with COVID-19, enrolled during active disease. The chain employs TRBV3-1 (or the pseudogene TRBV3-2) and TRBJ2-3; 6 matching bases give a weak D call of TRBD2. At the DNA level, the sequence is TGTGCCAGCAGCCGAAGACTAGGGAGGACAGATACGCAGTATTTT. This gives the protein CASSRRLGRTDTQYF.